This T cell receptor beta chain was observed in a study of cytomegalovirus exposure and HLA in healthy donors. Study findings and constraints: Across donors, most TCRs were seen rarely, yet some public ones were widespread. Cytomegalovirus-associated status was assigned to approximately 160 TCR beta chains.

Some clones are missing from TCRdb's copy, which holds only in-frame ones; the method was immunoSEQ multiplex PCR. The sample shows some 59,000 clones, nearly 90% of them seen only once. The germline V gene encodes CDR1 MNHEY and CDR2 SMNVEV (reference sequence). J lost 4 bases, V lost 6 bases, and 10 bases had no gene match. This CDR3 is 16 amino acids long. In the case of this clone: The antigen is unknown.

Sequenced material: PBMCs. This clonotype originated in a woman under 30 in good health and CMV-seronegative. The V call is TRBV27, the J call TRBJ2-5; the match to TRBD2 covers 11 bases. The CDR3 sequence: CASSPEPGTSGETQYF. The CDR3 region has the DNA TGTGCCAGCAGCCCTGAACCCGGGACTAGCGGAGAGACCCAGTACTTC.